Listed below are T cell receptor beta chains from one sample, sequenced in a study of cytomegalovirus exposure and HLA in healthy donors. Sequencing was performed with immunoSEQ multiplex PCR; in TCRdb, only in-frame clones are kept and a portion is missing. The data show 60,000 to 70,000 clones, with around 92% seen just once and about 5.4% held by the top ten. The sequenced sample was PBMCs. All receptors come from a man aged 18 to 35 in good health and CMV-seropositive. Each CDR3 is given with its conserved first and last residue. The D gene is left open where the match is weak. Where a row states a size, it is once, few, many or the class of an expanded clone; other rows omit it.

CDR3nt: TGTGCCAGCAGCTTGACCACTAGCGGCACAGATACGCAGTATTTT; CDR3aa: CASSLTTSGTDTQYF; d_gene: TRBD2; len: 15; v_gene: TRBV7-3; abundance: -; j_gene: TRBJ2-3
CDR3nt: TGTGCCAGCAGCTTTGCAGGGCCGGGCAATCAGCCCCAGCATTTT; CDR3aa: CASSFAGPGNQPQHF; d_gene: -; len: 15; v_gene: TRBV5-6; abundance: -; j_gene: TRBJ1-5
CDR3nt: TGTGCCAGCAGCCCGCGTACCGGGGAGCTGTTTTTT; CDR3aa: CASSPRTGELFF; d_gene: -; len: 12; v_gene: TRBV7-6; abundance: -; j_gene: TRBJ2-2
CDR3nt: TGCGCCAGCAGCCAAGGACAGTCCATGGGGGAGCTGTTTTTT; CDR3aa: CASSQGQSMGELFF; d_gene: -; len: 14; v_gene: TRBV4-1; abundance: -; j_gene: TRBJ2-2
CDR3nt: TGTGCCAGCAGCTTAGAAGGCGGGAGTGGCGATGAGCAGTTCTTC; CDR3aa: CASSLEGGSGDEQFF; d_gene: TRBD2; len: 15; v_gene: TRBV11-3; abundance: -; j_gene: TRBJ2-1
CDR3nt: TGTGCCAGTAGCGTACAGGCGCAGGGGGGCAAACTGTTTTTT; CDR3aa: CASSVQAQGGKLFF; d_gene: TRBD1; len: 14; v_gene: TRBV19; abundance: -; j_gene: TRBJ1-4
CDR3nt: TGTGCCAGCAGCCCGGGGCTAGCGTCTCCCTTATCCTACGAGCAGTACTTC; CDR3aa: CASSPGLASPLSYEQYF; d_gene: -; len: 17; v_gene: TRBV7-9; abundance: -; j_gene: TRBJ2-7
CDR3nt: TGTGCCAGCAGCAGGACAGTGGGTCTGAGCACTGAAGCTTTCTTT; CDR3aa: CASSRTVGLSTEAFF; d_gene: -; len: 15; v_gene: TRBV5-8; abundance: -; j_gene: TRBJ1-1
CDR3nt: TGCGCCAGCAGCCAAGGAGGACTAGCGGGAACAATCAATGAGCAGTTCTTC; CDR3aa: CASSQGGLAGTINEQFF; d_gene: TRBD2; len: 17; v_gene: TRBV4-1; abundance: -; j_gene: TRBJ2-1
CDR3nt: TGTGCCAGCAGTCCCTGGACAGATGAAGCTTTCTTT; CDR3aa: CASSPWTDEAFF; d_gene: -; len: 12; v_gene: TRBV6-1; abundance: -; j_gene: TRBJ1-1
CDR3nt: TGTGCCATCACAACCGAGGGAGAAGCTTTCTTT; CDR3aa: CAITTEGEAFF; d_gene: -; len: 11; v_gene: TRBV10-3; abundance: once; j_gene: TRBJ1-1
CDR3nt: TGTGCCGGACGGGACAACTCCTACGAGCAGTACTTC; CDR3aa: CAGRDNSYEQYF; d_gene: -; len: 12; v_gene: TRBV30; abundance: -; j_gene: TRBJ2-7
CDR3nt: TGTGCCAGCAGCTTAGCGCTGGGAGGAGAAGGCTACACCTTC; CDR3aa: CASSLALGGEGYTF; d_gene: -; len: 14; v_gene: TRBV7-2; abundance: -; j_gene: TRBJ1-2
CDR3nt: TGTGCCAGCAGCTTGGAATTAATCCAGCGGGAGGGCGAAGAGACCCAGTACTTC; CDR3aa: CASSLELIQREGEETQYF; d_gene: TRBD2; len: 18; v_gene: TRBV5-5; abundance: -; j_gene: TRBJ2-5
CDR3nt: TGTGCCTGGCAGGACAGGGGTCCCATAACGTACTTC; CDR3aa: CAWQDRGPITYF; d_gene: TRBD1; len: 12; v_gene: TRBV30; abundance: -; j_gene: TRBJ2-7
CDR3nt: TGTGCCAGTAGTAAACAGGAGAGCCAAGAGACCCAGTACTTC; CDR3aa: CASSKQESQETQYF; d_gene: -; len: 14; v_gene: TRBV19; abundance: once; j_gene: TRBJ2-5
CDR3nt: TGTGCCAGCAGCCAAGAGGGGGGTAGCAGATATACGCAGTATTTT; CDR3aa: CASSQEGGSRYTQYF; d_gene: -; len: 15; v_gene: TRBV4-2; abundance: -; j_gene: TRBJ2-3